This T cell receptor beta chain was documented in a study of cytotoxic CD8 clonotypes in ibrutinib-treated CLL. As for the study in general: Patients gave response samples after a median approximately eleven months of treatment, range 6 to 36. Mean productive templates were about 260,000; mean productive rearrangements were 94,082. The study's findings and limits: Measured clonality at baseline was greater than in age-matched healthy donors and tracked with circulating CD8+ T-cell counts. Public clonotypes, an uncommon group, contracted or remained stable on treatment.

Libraries were prepared by immunoSEQ multiplex PCR; TCRdb keeps only in-frame clonotypes and omits some of them. The sample gives about 120,000 clones, 75% to 90% of which show up once; about 2.1% is in the top ten. Germline values: CDR1 SGHTA, CDR2 FQGNSA. Losses at the gene ends were 7 bases for V and 8 bases for J; bases not matched to a gene: 8. The CDR3 covers 13 residues. Only one count was recorded for this clone. Its specificity is not known. The chain recombines TRBV7-2 with TRBJ1-2; 9 bases match TRBD1. The TCR originated in a human donor with chronic lymphocytic leukemia. The sample was PBMCs, taken after 24 months of ibrutinib treatment. As DNA, the CDR3 is TGTGCCAGCACCCCGGGACAGGGAGACGGCTACACCTTC. Translation gives CASTPGQGDGYTF.